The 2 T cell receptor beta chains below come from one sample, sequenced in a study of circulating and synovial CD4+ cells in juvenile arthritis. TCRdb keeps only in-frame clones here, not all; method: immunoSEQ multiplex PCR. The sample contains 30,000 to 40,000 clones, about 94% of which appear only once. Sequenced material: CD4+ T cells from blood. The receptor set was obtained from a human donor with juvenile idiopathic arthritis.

The CDR3 here is CASSLGPGRNQPQHF. As DNA, the CDR3 is TGCGCCAGCAGCTTGGGTCCAGGTCGCAATCAGCCCCAGCATTTT. The V call is TRBV5-1, the J call TRBJ1-5; D is unresolved. Germline assignment: CDR1 SGHRS and CDR2 YFSETQ. This CDR3 has 15 amino acids. The V and J ends lost 0 bases and 2 bases respectively, with 9 bases between them.

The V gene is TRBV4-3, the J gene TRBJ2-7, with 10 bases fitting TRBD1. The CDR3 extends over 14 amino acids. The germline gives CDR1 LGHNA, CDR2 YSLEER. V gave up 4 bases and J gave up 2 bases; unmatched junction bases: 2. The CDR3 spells CASSRGQGTYEQYF. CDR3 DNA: TGCGCCAGCAGCCGGGGACAGGGGACCTACGAGCAGTACTTC.